This T cell receptor (beta chain) was captured in a study of molecular identifiers for immune sequencing clone quantification. Study overall: Replicate runs used RNA from roughly 21,000 or 96,000 naive CD8 cells, which was split five ways into aliquots, and four of those aliquots were then sequenced.

A word on this clonotype: The antigen is undetermined.

This CDR3 contains 14 residues. The germline V and J ends were trimmed by 4 bases and 2 bases, with 9 bases remaining between them. Germline loops: CDR1 SGHDT, CDR2 YYEEEE. Study findings and constraints: Sizes of highly expanded clones could be underestimated through identical TCRs sharing a barcode.

MiXCR was run by TCRdb on the PCR reads, yielding one entry per CDR3 protein. The table shows over 300,000 distinct CDR3 sequences, with 24% occurring only once. Sequences were obtained from naive CD8+ T cells from blood, with Jurkat cell RNA spiked in. Documented subset: FACS-sorted CD8+CD4-CCR7+CD45RA+ naive T cells. The chain carries TRBV5-6 and TRBJ2-2; D remains unclear. This TCR derives from a human donor in good health. Some libraries in this study had Jurkat cell RNA spiked in. CDR3 sequence: CASSPWANTGELFF. As DNA, the CDR3 is TGTGCCAGCAGCCCCTGGGCTAACACCGGGGAGCTGTTTTTT.